This T cell receptor beta chain stems from a study of T cells in Graves' hyperthyroidism and ophthalmopathy. Broader study findings: Ophthalmopathy and stable hyperthyroidism were told apart by a 13 V-J model.

Amplified regions were TCR beta CDR3 sequences from RNA transcripts. First-round RT-PCR targeting the TCR CDR3 was performed with the HTBI primer set. One entry per CDR3 protein results from TCRdb running MiXCR on the multiplex PCR reads. Seen here are approximately 620,000 distinct CDR3 sequences, roughly 14% observed once, and the top ten hold approximately 5.7%. Aged 18 to 65, the patients had hyperthyroidism that was newly diagnosed and had lasted under 2 months. Diagnoses rested on clinical symptoms, serum thyroxine and TRAb, thyroid ultrasound and orbital computed tomography. There are many counts of this clonotype. The antigen remains undetermined. The V segment lost 2 bases and the J segment 8 bases; nucleotides outside the gene matches: 12. CDR1 is ENHRY, CDR2 SYGVKD, per germline. The CDR3 spans 16 residues.

This sequence originates from a woman aged 30 to 39 with Graves' hyperthyroidism that later progressed to Graves' ophthalmopathy. This chain connects TRBV10-3 to TRBJ2-4, with 7 nucleotides matching TRBD1. The sample was blood. CDR3 sequence (DNA): TGTGCCATCAGTGAGGAAAAGGGGGCGATTCAAGACATTCAGTACTTC. Its translation: CAISEEKGAIQDIQYF.